The 4 T cell receptor beta chains below all came from one sample that was sequenced in a study of cytomegalovirus exposure and HLA in healthy donors. PCR involved 60 Vbeta and 13 Jbeta primers. The table came from immunoSEQ multiplex PCR; TCRdb's copy has only in-frame clones and leaves some out. Of approximately 150,000 clones listed, nearly 80% are singletons. Sequencing was carried out using PBMCs. The origin of the receptors is a man aged 40-49 years in good health and CMV-seropositive.

This clone was counted between two and nine times. The germline gene is not matched at one end of the junction; a read error may be the cause. This chain connects TRBV5-1 to TRBJ2-6; TRBD1 is a possible D gene (6 bases). Germline assignment: CDR1 SGHRS and CDR2 YFSETQ. This CDR3 contains 17 residues. The CDR3 coding sequence is TGCGCCAGCAGCACCATACAGGGTTTCGCTGGGGCCAACGGCCTGACTTTC. This encodes CASSTIQGFAGANGLTF.

This clone was counted a few times. J is TRBJ1-2 and V is TRBV6-5; TRBD1 matches at 7 bases. From germline, CDR1 is MNHEY and CDR2 SVGAGI. This CDR3 has 14 amino acids. J was trimmed by 4 bases and V by 5 bases; bases with no gene match: 7. The CDR3 DNA follows: TGTGCCAGCAGTGAACAGGGGTCGAGCTATGGCTACACCTTC. Amino acid sequence: CASSEQGSSYGYTF.

The chain recombines TRBV6-1 with TRBJ2-7; 8 bases are a match to TRBD2. This CDR3 spans 15 amino acids. V shed 5 bases, J shed 2 bases, and the junction held 8 bases outside the gene matches. Germline V gene data show CDR1 as MNHNS and CDR2 as SASEGT. CDR3 coding DNA: TGTGCCAGCAGTCGGGAGGGTCCCGCTACCTACGAGCAGTACTTC. It yields the protein CASSREGPATYEQYF.

This clone has just one count. V is TRBV28 and J is TRBJ2-6, with TRBD1 as a possible D gene (6 bases). V lost 7 bases and J 0 bases, leaving 16 bases between the germline ends. The germline V gene has CDR1 MDHEN and CDR2 SYDVKM. The CDR3 consists of 17 residues. In DNA, the CDR3 is TGTGCCAGCAACGGGATTACAGGGTCCTCTGGGGCCAACGTCCTGACTTTC. Translation: CASNGITGSSGANVLTF.